This T cell receptor beta chain was sequenced in a study of identical twins. Healthy Caucasian donors formed the entire cohort. TCRdb ran MiXCR on the 5' RACE reads and lists one entry per CDR3 protein. The profile covers around 960,000 distinct CDR3 sequences, with approximately 13% appearing a single time and around 1.6% taken by the ten largest. These data are also associated with another study on yellow fever vaccine responses in identical twins. That source notes: Twins' T cell vaccine responses reportedly looked partly convergent, partly personalized.

This TCR derives from a woman aged 18-29 years in good health. Sequenced: PBMCs.

CDR3 nucleotides: TGTGCCAGCAGCCGGGGTCCTGGCGCCGCGGGGGAGACCCAGTACTTC. Its translation is CASSRGPGAAGETQYF. V and J are TRBV7-2 and TRBJ2-5; D perhaps matches TRBD2 (6 bases). Trimming removed 5 bases from V and 5 bases from J, with 21 bases in between. The CDR3 sequence is 16 residues long. The V gene's germline CDR1 is SGHTA and CDR2 FQGNSA. The whole variable domain, filled in from reference TRBV7-2 and TRBJ2-5, reads GAGVSQSPSNKVTEKGKDVELRCDPISGHTALYWYRQSLGQGLEFLIYFQGNSAPDKSGLPSDRFSAERTGGSVSTLTIQRTQQEDSAVYLCASSRGPGAAGETQYFGPGTRLLVL.